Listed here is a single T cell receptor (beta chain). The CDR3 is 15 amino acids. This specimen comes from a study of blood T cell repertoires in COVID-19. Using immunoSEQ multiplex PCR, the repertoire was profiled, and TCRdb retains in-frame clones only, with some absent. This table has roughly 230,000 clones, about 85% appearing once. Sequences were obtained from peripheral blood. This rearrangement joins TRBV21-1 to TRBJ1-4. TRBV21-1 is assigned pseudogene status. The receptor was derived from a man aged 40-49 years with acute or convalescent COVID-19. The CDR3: CASSKGGGFNEKLFF. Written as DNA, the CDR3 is TGTGCCAGCAGCAAAGGGGGGGGCTTTAATGAAAAACTGTTTTTT.